The entry that follows covers one T cell receptor (beta chain) sequence. Its antigen is as yet unknown. This CDR3 comprises 14 residues. V lost 5 bases and J lost 4, with 12 bases in between. Germline CDR1 reads SGHTA; CDR2 reads FQGNSA. A template switching step contributed a universal primer site, while unique molecular identifiers were present in the cDNA. One entry per CDR3 protein, called by TCRdb with MiXCR from the 5' RACE reads. The sample has 1.5 million or so distinct CDR3 sequences; under 35% are singletons. This entry is derived from a study of identical twins. Study findings and constraints: In monozygotic twins, models underestimated the sharing of out-of-frame TCR alpha.

This sequence originates from a newborn girl in good health. The sequenced material came from cord blood. V and J are TRBV7-2 and TRBJ2-1, with D unclear. The CDR3 region has the DNA TGTGCCAGCAGCCGTGCGTGGGATTACAATGAGCAGTTCTTC. Translating it yields CASSRAWDYNEQFF.